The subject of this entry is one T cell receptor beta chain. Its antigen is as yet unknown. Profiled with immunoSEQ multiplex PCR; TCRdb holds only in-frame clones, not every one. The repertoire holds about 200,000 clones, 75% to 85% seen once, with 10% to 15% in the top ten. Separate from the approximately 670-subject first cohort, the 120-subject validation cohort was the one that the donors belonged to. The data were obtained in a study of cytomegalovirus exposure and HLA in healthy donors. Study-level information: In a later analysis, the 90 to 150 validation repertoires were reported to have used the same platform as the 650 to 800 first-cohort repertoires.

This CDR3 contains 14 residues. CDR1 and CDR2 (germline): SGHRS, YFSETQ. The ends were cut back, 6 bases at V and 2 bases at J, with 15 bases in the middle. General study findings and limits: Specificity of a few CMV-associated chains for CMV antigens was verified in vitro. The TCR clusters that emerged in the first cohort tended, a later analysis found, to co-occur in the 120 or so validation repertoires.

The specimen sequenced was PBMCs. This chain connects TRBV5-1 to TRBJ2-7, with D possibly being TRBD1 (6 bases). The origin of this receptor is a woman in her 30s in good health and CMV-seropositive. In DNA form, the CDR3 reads TGCGCCAGCAACCAACCAGGGGTAACCTACGAGCAGTACTTC. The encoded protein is CASNQPGVTYEQYF.